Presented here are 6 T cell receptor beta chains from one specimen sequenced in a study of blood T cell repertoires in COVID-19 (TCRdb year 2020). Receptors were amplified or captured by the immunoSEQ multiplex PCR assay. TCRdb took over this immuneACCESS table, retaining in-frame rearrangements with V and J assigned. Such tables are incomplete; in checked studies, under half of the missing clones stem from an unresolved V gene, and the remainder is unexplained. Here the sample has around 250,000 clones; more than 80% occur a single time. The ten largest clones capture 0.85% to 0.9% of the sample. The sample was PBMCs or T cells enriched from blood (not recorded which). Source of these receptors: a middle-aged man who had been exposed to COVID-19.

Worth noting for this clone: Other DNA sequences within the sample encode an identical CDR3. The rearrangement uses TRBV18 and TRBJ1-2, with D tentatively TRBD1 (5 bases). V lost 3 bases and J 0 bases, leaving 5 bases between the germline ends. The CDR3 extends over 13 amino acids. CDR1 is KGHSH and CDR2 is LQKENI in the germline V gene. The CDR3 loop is CASSPTANYGYTF. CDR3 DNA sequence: TGTGCCAGCTCACCGACAGCTAACTATGGCTACACCTTC.

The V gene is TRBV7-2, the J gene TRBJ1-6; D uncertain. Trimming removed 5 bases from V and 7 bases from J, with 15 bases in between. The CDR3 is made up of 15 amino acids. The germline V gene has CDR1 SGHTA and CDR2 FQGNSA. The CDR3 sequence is CASSPVGRRNSPLHF. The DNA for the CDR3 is TGTGCCAGCAGCCCCGTTGGGCGCCGGAATTCACCCCTCCACTTT.

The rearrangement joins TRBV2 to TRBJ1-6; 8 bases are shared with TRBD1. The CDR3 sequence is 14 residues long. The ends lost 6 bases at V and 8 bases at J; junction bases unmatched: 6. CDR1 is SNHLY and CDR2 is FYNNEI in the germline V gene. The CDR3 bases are TGTGCCAGCAGCGAGGGGACAGGAGATTCACCCCTCCACTTT. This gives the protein CASSEGTGDSPLHF. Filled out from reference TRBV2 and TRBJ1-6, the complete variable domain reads EPEVTQTPSHQVTQMGQEVILRCVPISNHLYFYWYRQILGQKVEFLVSFYNNEISEKSEIFDDQFSVERPDGSNFTLKIRSTKLEDSAMYFCASSEGTGDSPLHFGNGTRLTVT.

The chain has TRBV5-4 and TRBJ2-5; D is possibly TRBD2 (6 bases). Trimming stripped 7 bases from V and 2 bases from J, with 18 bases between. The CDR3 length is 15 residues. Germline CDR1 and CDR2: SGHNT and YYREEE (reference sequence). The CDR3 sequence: CASAWSAGMQETQYF. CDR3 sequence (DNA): TGTGCCAGCGCCTGGTCAGCGGGCATGCAAGAGACCCAGTACTTC.

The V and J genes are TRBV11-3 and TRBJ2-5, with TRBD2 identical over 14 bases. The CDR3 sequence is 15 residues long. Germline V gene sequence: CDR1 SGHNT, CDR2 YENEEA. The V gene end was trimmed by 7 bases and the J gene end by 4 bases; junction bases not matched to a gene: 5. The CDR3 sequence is CASNLGLAGVETQYF. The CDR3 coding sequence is TGTGCCAGCAACCTGGGACTAGCGGGAGTAGAGACCCAGTACTTC.

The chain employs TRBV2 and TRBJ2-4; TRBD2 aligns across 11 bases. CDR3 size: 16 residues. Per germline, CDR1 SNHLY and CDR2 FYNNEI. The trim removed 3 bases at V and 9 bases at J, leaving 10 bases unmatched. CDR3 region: CASSDSGGARGLIQYF. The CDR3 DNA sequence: TGTGCCAGCAGTGATAGCGGGGGGGCCCGGGGCCTCATTCAGTACTTC.